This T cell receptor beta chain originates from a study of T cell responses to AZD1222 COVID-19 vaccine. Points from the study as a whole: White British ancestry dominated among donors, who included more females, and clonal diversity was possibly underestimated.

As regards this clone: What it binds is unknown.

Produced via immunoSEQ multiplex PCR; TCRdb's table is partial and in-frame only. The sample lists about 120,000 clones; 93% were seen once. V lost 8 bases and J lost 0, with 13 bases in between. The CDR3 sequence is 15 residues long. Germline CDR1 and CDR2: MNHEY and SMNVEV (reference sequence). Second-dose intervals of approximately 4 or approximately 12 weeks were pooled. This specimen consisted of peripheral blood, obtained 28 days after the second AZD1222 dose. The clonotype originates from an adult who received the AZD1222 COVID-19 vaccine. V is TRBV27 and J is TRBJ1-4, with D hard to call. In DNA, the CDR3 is TGTGCCAGCGCAGCCGGGTTAACAACTAATGAAAAACTGTTTTTT. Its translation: CASAAGLTTNEKLFF. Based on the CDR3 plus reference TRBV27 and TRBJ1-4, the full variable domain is EAQVTQNPRYLITVTGKKLTVTCSQNMNHEYMSWYRQDPGLGLRQIYYSMNVEVTDKGDVPEGYKVSRKEKRNFPLILESPSPNQTSLYFCASAAGLTTNEKLFFGSGTQLSVL.